The T cell receptor (beta chain) described here comes from a study of neoadjuvant anti-PD-1 for oral cavity cancer. Study-level background: Non-progressing patients received a fourth nivolumab dose near day 43, then surgery on days 50-56.

Assay used: immunoSEQ multiplex PCR; TCRdb lists only in-frame clones, some missing. The sample holds around 17,000 clones, around two thirds seen once. This CDR3 contains 13 residues. Trimming stripped 8 bases from V and 3 bases from J, with 11 bases between. Germline V gene lookup returns CDR1 MNHNY and CDR2 SVGAGI (reference sequence). The patients had HPV-negative, locally advanced oral cavity squamous cell carcinoma. No culture or expansion preceded analysis of these blood cells. This material consisted of PBMCs, taken before nivolumab (anti-PD-1) treatment. The sequence derives from a person aged 40 to 85 with oral cavity squamous cell carcinoma. The chain recombines TRBV6-6 with TRBJ1-5, with D unclear. The DNA for the CDR3 is TGTGCCAGCTCGAGGGAGGACAATCAGCCCCAGCATTTT. It is translated as CASSREDNQPQHF.